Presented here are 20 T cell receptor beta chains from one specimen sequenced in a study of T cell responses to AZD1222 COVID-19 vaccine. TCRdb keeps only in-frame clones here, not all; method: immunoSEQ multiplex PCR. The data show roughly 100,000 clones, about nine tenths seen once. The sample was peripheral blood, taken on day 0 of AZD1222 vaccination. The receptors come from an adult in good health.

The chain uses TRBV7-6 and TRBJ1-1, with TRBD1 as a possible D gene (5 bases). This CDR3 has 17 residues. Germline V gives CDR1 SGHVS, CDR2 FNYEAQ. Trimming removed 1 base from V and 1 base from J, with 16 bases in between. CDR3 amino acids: CASSLGPGGAGNTEAFF. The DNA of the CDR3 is TGTGCCAGCAGCTTAGGACCTGGCGGGGCTGGGAACACTGAAGCTTTCTTT.

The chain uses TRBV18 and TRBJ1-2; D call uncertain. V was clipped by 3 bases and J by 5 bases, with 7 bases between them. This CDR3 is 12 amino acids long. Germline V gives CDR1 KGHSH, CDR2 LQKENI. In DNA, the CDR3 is TGTGCCAGCTCACCGATGGAGTATGGCTACACCTTC. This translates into CASSPMEYGYTF. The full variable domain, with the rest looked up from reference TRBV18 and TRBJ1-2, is NAGVMQNPRHLVRRRGQEARLRCSPMKGHSHVYWYRQLPEEGLKFMVYLQKENIIDESGMPKERFSAEFPKEGPSILRIQQVVRGDSAAYFCASSPMEYGYTFGSGTRLTVV.

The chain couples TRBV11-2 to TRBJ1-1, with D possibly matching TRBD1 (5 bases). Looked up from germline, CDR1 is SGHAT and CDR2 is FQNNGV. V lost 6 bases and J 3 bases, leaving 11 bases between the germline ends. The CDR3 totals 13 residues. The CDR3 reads CASRGGLDTEAFF. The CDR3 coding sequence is TGTGCCAGCAGGGGGGGACTGGACACTGAAGCTTTCTTT.

The CDR3 bases are TGTGCCAGTAGCACCCGGGACGGGGGTAGGAACACTGAAGCTTTCTTT. Residues: CASSTRDGGRNTEAFF. This sequence joins TRBV19 and TRBJ1-1; D might be TRBD1 (5 bases). Per germline, CDR1 LNHDA and CDR2 SQIVND (reference sequence). The CDR3 totals 16 residues. Between the trimmed V and J ends, which lost 6 bases and 1 base, there was a span of 18 bases.

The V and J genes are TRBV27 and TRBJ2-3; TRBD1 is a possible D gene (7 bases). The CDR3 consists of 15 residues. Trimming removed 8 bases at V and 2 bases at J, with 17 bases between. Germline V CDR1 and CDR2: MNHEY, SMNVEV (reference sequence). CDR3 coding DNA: TGTGCCAGCGGTCTGGGGGGACAGTTCACAGATACGCAGTATTTT. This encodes CASGLGGQFTDTQYF.

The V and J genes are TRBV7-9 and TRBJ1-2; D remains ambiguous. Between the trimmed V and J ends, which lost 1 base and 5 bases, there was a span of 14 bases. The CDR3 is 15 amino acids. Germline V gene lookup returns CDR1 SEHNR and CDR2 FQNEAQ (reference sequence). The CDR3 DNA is TGTGCCAGCAGCTTAGAACCAGACCTTCAGTATGGCTACACCTTC. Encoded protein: CASSLEPDLQYGYTF. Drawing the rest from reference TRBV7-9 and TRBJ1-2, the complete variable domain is DTGVSQNPRHKITKRGQNVTFRCDPISEHNRLYWYRQTLGQGPEFLTYFQNEAQLEKSRLLSDRFSAERPKGSFSTLEIQRTEQGDSAMYLCASSLEPDLQYGYTFGSGTRLTVV.

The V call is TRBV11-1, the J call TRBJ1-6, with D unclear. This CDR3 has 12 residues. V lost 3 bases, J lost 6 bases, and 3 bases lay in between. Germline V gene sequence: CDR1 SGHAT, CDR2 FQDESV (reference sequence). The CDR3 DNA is TGTGCCAGCAGCTTTTCTAATTCACCCCTCCACTTT. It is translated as CASSFSNSPLHF.

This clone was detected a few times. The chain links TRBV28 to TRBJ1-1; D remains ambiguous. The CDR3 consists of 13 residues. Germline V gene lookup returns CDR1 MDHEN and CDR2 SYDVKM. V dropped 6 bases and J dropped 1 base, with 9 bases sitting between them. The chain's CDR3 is CASSTRTNTEAFF. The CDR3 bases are TGTGCCAGCAGCACACGGACGAACACTGAAGCTTTCTTT.

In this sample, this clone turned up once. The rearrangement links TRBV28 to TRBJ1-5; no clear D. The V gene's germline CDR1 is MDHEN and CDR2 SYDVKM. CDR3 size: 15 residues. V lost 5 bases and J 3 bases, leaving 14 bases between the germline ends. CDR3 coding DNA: TGTGCCAGCAGTACCCATTCAAAGGACAATCAGCCCCAGCATTTT. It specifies CASSTHSKDNQPQHF.

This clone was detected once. Here the CDR3 DNA reads TGCGCCAGCAGCTTGGCCCCGGGGACTAGCGGGGTTGGCTACGAGCAGTACTTC. Protein sequence: CASSLAPGTSGVGYEQYF. The chain employs TRBV5-1 and TRBJ2-7; 13 nucleotides match TRBD2. Germline loops: CDR1 SGHRS, CDR2 YFSETQ. With V trimmed by 0 bases and J by 3 bases, 9 bases remained unmatched. CDR3 length equals 18 residues.

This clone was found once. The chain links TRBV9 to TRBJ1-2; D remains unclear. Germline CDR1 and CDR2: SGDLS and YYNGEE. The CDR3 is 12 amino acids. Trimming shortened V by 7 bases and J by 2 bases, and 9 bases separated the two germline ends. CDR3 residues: CASGRENYGYTF. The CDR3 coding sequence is TGTGCCAGCGGCCGGGAGAACTATGGCTACACCTTC. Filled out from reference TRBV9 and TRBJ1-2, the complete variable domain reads DSGVTQTPKHLITATGQRVTLRCSPRSGDLSVYWYQQSLDQGLQFLIQYYNGEERAKGNILERFSAQQFPDLHSELNLSSLELGDSALYFCASGRENYGYTFGSGTRLTVV.

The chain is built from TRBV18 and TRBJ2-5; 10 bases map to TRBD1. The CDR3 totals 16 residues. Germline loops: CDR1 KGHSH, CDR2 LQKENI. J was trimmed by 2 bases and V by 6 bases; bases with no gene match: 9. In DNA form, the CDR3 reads TGTGCCAGCTCGGTCCGGGACAGGGGAGGTCAAGAGACCCAGTACTTC. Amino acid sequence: CASSVRDRGGQETQYF.

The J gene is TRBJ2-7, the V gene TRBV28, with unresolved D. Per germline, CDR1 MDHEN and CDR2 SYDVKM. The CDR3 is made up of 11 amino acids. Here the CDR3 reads CAAGRVREQYF. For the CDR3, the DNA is TGTGCAGCCGGAAGGGTACGCGAGCAGTACTTC.

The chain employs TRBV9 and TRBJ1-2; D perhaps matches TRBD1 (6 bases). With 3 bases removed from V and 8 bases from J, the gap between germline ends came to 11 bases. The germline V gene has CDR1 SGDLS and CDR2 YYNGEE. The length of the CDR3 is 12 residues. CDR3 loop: CASSANRDGYTF. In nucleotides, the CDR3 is TGTGCCAGCAGCGCGAACAGGGACGGCTACACCTTC.

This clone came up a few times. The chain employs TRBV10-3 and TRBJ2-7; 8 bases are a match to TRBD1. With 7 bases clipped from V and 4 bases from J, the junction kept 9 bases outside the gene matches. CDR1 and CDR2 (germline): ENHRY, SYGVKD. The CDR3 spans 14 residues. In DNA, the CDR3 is TGTGCCATCAAGTTCAGACAGGGGAGATACGAGCAGTACTTC. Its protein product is CAIKFRQGRYEQYF.

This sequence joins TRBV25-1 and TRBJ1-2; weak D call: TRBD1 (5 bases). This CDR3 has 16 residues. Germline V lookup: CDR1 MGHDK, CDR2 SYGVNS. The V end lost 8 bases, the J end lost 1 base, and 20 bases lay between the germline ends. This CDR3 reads CASQARLGDGNYGYTF. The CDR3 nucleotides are TGTGCCAGCCAAGCCCGACTAGGGGACGGTAACTATGGCTACACCTTC.

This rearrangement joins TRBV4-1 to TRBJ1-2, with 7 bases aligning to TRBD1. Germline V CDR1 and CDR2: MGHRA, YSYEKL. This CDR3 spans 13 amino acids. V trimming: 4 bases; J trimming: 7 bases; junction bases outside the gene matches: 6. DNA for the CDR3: TGCGCCAGCAGCCTCAGACAGGGCGCTGGCTACACCTTC. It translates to CASSLRQGAGYTF.

CDR3 DNA sequence: TGCGCCAGCAGCGCGGGACTAGCGGGGGACACAGATACGCAGTATTTT. Its protein is CASSAGLAGDTDTQYF. The J gene is TRBJ2-3, the V gene TRBV5-1; TRBD2 matches 14 bases. Germline V CDR1 and CDR2: SGHRS, YFSETQ. The CDR3 has 16 amino acids. V lost 4 bases and J lost 2; bases outside the gene matches: 3.

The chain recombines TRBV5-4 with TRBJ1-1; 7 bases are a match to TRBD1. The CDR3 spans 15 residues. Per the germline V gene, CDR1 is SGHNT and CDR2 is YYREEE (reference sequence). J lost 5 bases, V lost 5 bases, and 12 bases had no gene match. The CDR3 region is CASRHTGVSWTEAFF. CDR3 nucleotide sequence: TGTGCCAGCAGACATACAGGGGTGAGTTGGACTGAAGCTTTCTTT.

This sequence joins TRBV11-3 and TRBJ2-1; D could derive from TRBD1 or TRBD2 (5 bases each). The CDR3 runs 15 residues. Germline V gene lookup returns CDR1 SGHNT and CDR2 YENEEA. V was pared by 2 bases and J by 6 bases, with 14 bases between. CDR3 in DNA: TGTGCCAGCAGCTTACAGGGCTTTGAGGGCAATGAGCAGTTCTTC. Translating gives CASSLQGFEGNEQFF.